Listed here are 21 T cell receptor beta chains from one sample, sequenced in a study of blood T cell repertoires in COVID-19. The assay was immunoSEQ multiplex PCR, and TCRdb's table has in-frame clones only and misses some. The sample holds about 120,000 clones, approximately 82% seen once. The sequencing sample was made of peripheral blood. These receptors were obtained from a man under 40 with acute or convalescent COVID-19.

The V call is TRBV7-8, the J call TRBJ1-4; a possible D gene is TRBD1 (5 bases). Looked up from germline, CDR1 is SGHVS and CDR2 is FQNEAQ. Trimming removed 5 bases from V and 6 bases from J, with 10 bases in between. This CDR3 contains 13 residues. The CDR3 spells CASSLSQDEKLFF. For the CDR3, the DNA is TGTGCCAGCAGCCTATCACAGGATGAAAAACTGTTTTTT.

This clone occurred once. The V gene is TRBV7-8, the J gene TRBJ2-5, with a possible D match to TRBD2 (6 bases). Trimming left V 5 bases short and J 2 bases short, with 15 bases between. Germline values: CDR1 SGHVS, CDR2 FQNEAQ. This CDR3 comprises 15 residues. In DNA form, the CDR3 reads TGTGCCAGCAGCCGTGGGCGGAGCGGGCAAGAGACCCAGTACTTC. Its protein product is CASSRGRSGQETQYF.

This rearrangement joins TRBV2 to TRBJ1-1, with D possibly being TRBD1 (6 bases). The V and J ends lost 4 bases and 1 base respectively, with 31 bases between them. The CDR3 contains 21 residues. Germline V lookup: CDR1 SNHLY, CDR2 FYNNEI. CDR3 DNA sequence: TGTGCCAGCAGTGCAAAGGGGGGGACTTCGGGGGCCGAAGCACGGAACACTGAAGCTTTCTTT. Translated: CASSAKGGTSGAEARNTEAFF.

The chain joins TRBV5-1 to TRBJ1-1; tentative D call: TRBD1 (6 bases). The CDR3 runs to 14 residues. V gave up 1 base and J gave up 4 bases, with 11 bases separating them. Germline V gives CDR1 SGHRS, CDR2 YFSETQ. CDR3 sequence (DNA): TGCGCCAGCAGCTTGACAGGGATAGGCACTGAAGCTTTCTTT. Protein product: CASSLTGIGTEAFF.

This chain connects TRBV7-2 to TRBJ1-4; D gene uncertain. Trimming cost V 5 bases and J 2 bases, with 12 bases left between them. The CDR3 contains 15 residues. The germline gives CDR1 SGHTA, CDR2 FQGNSA. The CDR3 bases are TGTGCCAGCAGCATCACGGGGTTGACTAATGAAAAACTGTTTTTT. Its protein product is CASSITGLTNEKLFF.

V is TRBV30 and J is TRBJ1-1; 7 positions match TRBD1. Germline loops: CDR1 GTSNPN, CDR2 SVGIG (reference sequence). CDR3 length: 12 amino acids. Losses at the gene ends were 1 base for V and 8 bases for J; bases not matched to a gene: 4. The CDR3 protein is CAWSGGGKEAFF. As DNA, the CDR3 is TGTGCCTGGAGTGGAGGGGGCAAGGAAGCTTTCTTT. The whole variable domain, filled in from reference TRBV30 and TRBJ1-1, reads SQTIHQWPATLVQPVGSPLSLECTVEGTSNPNLYWYRQAAGRGLQLLFYSVGIGQISSEVPQNLSASRPQDRQFILSSKKLLLSDSGFYLCAWSGGGKEAFFGQGTRLTVV.

This chain links TRBV6-5 with TRBJ2-7; weak D call: TRBD1 (6 bases). Deletions cut 5 bases from V and 3 bases from J, with 17 bases between. The CDR3 loop spans 15 amino acids. Germline V gene lookup returns CDR1 MNHEY and CDR2 SVGAGI. The CDR3 bases are TGTGCCAGCAGTACTTACAGGGAGAGTTACTACGAGCAGTACTTC. Translating it yields CASSTYRESYYEQYF.

This sequence joins TRBV5-1 and TRBJ2-3; 7 nucleotides line up with TRBD1. The CDR3 loop spans 15 amino acids. Germline loops: CDR1 SGHRS, CDR2 YFSETQ. The J segment lost 1 base and the V segment lost 0 bases, leaving 2 bases of the junction unmatched. CDR3 in DNA: TGCGCCAGCAGCTTGGGACAGGGCGGCACAGATACGCAGTATTTT. As protein: CASSLGQGGTDTQYF.

The chain is built from TRBV30 and TRBJ1-6; D remains ambiguous. The CDR3 is made up of 16 amino acids. Trimming cost V 2 bases and J 0 bases, with 11 bases left between them. Germline CDR1 GTSNPN, CDR2 SVGIG (reference sequence). The CDR3 protein is CAWSLAASSYNSPLHF. As DNA, the CDR3 is TGTGCCTGGAGTTTGGCAGCGAGCTCCTATAATTCACCCCTCCACTTT. The whole variable domain, filled in from reference TRBV30 and TRBJ1-6, reads SQTIHQWPATLVQPVGSPLSLECTVEGTSNPNLYWYRQAAGRGLQLLFYSVGIGQISSEVPQNLSASRPQDRQFILSSKKLLLSDSGFYLCAWSLAASSYNSPLHFGNGTRLTVT.

The chain carries TRBV5-8 and TRBJ2-7, with 7 bases aligning to TRBD1. The V and J ends lost 4 bases and 1 base, in that order; junction bases with no gene match: 8. CDR1 and CDR2 (germline): SGHTS, YDEGEE. The CDR3 contains 15 residues. CDR3 loop: CASSGTARRSYEQYV. The DNA for the CDR3 is TGTGCCAGCAGCGGGACAGCCCGTCGGTCCTACGAGCAGTACGTC.

The chain couples TRBV11-2 to TRBJ1-4; D might be TRBD1 (5 bases). The germline CDR1 and CDR2 sequences are SGHAT and FQNNGV. The CDR3 spans 14 residues. With 3 bases removed from V and 8 bases from J, the gap between germline ends came to 13 bases. Written as DNA, the CDR3 is TGTGCCAGCAGCTTCGGGACTTACGGAGAAAAACTGTTTTTT. Its protein is CASSFGTYGEKLFF. The whole variable domain, filled in from reference TRBV11-2 and TRBJ1-4, reads EAGVAQSPRYKIIEKRQSVAFWCNPISGHATLYWYQQILGQGPKLLIQFQNNGVVDDSQLPKDRFSAERLKGVDSTLKIQPAKLEDSAVYLCASSFGTYGEKLFFGSGTQLSVL.

The rearrangement joins TRBV4-1 to TRBJ1-2; D is possibly TRBD1 (6 bases). The CDR3 covers 14 residues. The germline V and J ends were trimmed by 2 bases and 6 bases, with 13 bases remaining between them. The germline V gene encodes CDR1 MGHRA and CDR2 YSYEKL. The CDR3 reads CASSQPQGRDGYTF. The CDR3 coding sequence is TGCGCCAGCAGCCAACCACAGGGAAGGGATGGCTACACCTTC.

The V gene is TRBV2, the J gene TRBJ2-3; D call uncertain. The V end lost 7 bases, the J end lost 3 bases, and 8 bases lay between the germline ends. The CDR3 sequence is 12 residues long. Germline V gene data show CDR1 as SNHLY and CDR2 as FYNNEI. DNA for the CDR3: TGTGCCAGCAACTACGTGACAGATACGCAGTATTTT. Protein: CASNYVTDTQYF.

This chain connects TRBV5-1 to TRBJ2-3, with D possibly TRBD2 on 6 matching bases. CDR1 and CDR2 from the germline V gene are SGHRS and YFSETQ. CDR3 length: 15 residues. V lost 6 bases and J 0 bases, leaving 14 bases between the germline ends. CDR3 amino acids: CASTSGLTSTDTQYF. The CDR3, as DNA: TGCGCCAGCACCTCAGGACTAACTAGCACAGATACGCAGTATTTT.

The chain combines TRBV11-3 with TRBJ1-6; the D is unclear. CDR1 and CDR2 (germline): SGHNT, YENEEA. This CDR3 spans 13 amino acids. Trimming took 0 bases from V and 9 from J, leaving 6 bases between them. The DNA for the CDR3 is TGTGCCAGCAGCTTAGACGGAGTTTCACCCCTCCACTTT. Translated, it gives CASSLDGVSPLHF.

In its sample, this clone was seen once. V usage is TRBV5-6 and J usage is TRBJ1-5; D is ambiguous. Trimming removed 4 bases at V and 0 bases at J, with 8 bases between. This CDR3 region has 14 residues. Looked up from germline, CDR1 is SGHDT and CDR2 is YYEEEE. CDR3 loop: CASSQSYSNQPQHF. The CDR3 DNA sequence: TGTGCCAGCAGCCAGTCTTATAGCAATCAGCCCCAGCATTTT.

The genes are TRBV13 and TRBJ1-4; TRBD1 matches 7 bases. In germline, CDR1 is PRHDT, CDR2 FYEKMQ (reference sequence). The CDR3 totals 17 residues. V shed 5 bases and J 0 bases; nucleotides not matched to a gene: 9. The CDR3 region is CASSGLDRDATNEKLFF. CDR3 coding DNA: TGTGCCAGCAGCGGCTTAGACAGGGACGCAACTAATGAAAAACTGTTTTTT.

The J gene is TRBJ1-4, the V gene TRBV5-6; no clear D gene. Trimming stripped 3 bases from V and 0 bases from J, with 12 bases between. There are 16 residues in the CDR3. CDR1 and CDR2 (germline): SGHDT, YYEEEE. The CDR3 DNA is TGTGCCAGCAGCTCCGTTTGGAGAGCAACTAATGAAAAACTGTTTTTT. As protein: CASSSVWRATNEKLFF.

The J gene is TRBJ1-4, the V gene TRBV7-2, with 8 bases that match TRBD1. From germline, CDR1 is SGHTA and CDR2 FQGNSA. The CDR3 runs 14 residues. V gave up 3 bases and J gave up 8 bases; unmatched junction bases: 5. CDR3 DNA sequence: TGTGCCAGCAGCTTCTCAGGGGGCGCGGAAAAACTGTTTTTT. This encodes CASSFSGGAEKLFF.

The chain employs TRBV11-2 and TRBJ1-1; D remains ambiguous. Germline assignment: CDR1 SGHAT and CDR2 FQNNGV. The CDR3 loop spans 15 amino acids. The ends were cut back, 5 bases at V and 1 base at J, with 14 bases in the middle. The CDR3 protein is CASSPISTGNTEAFF. CDR3 sequence (DNA): TGTGCCAGCAGCCCTATCTCTACCGGGAACACTGAAGCTTTCTTT.

This clone was observed a handful of times. The gene calls are TRBV4-3 and TRBJ1-2; 11 bases are a match to TRBD1. J lost 8 bases, V lost 3 bases, and 5 bases had no gene match. Germline values: CDR1 LGHNA, CDR2 YSLEER. This CDR3 spans 14 amino acids. CDR3 DNA sequence: TGCGCCAGCAGCCACGGACAGGGGGCGTTAGGCTACACCTTC. This codes for CASSHGQGALGYTF.